The 22 T cell receptor beta chains given below trace back to one sample, sequenced in a study of OX40 agonist ivuxolimab in advanced cancers. Profiling relied on immunoSEQ multiplex PCR, and the TCRdb table lists in-frame clones only, not all of them. Among about 66,000 clones, just over 85% were seen once, and the ten largest hold roughly 8%. Source: CD4+ or CD8+ T cells sorted from blood, taken in a trial of the OX40 agonist ivuxolimab. These receptors originate from an adult with an advanced solid tumor such as melanoma, head and neck, liver or kidney cancer.

The chain has TRBV9 and TRBJ1-5, with D hard to call. This CDR3 has 13 residues. Germline loops: CDR1 SGDLS, CDR2 YYNGEE. V was shortened by 2 bases and J by 5 bases, with 8 bases between the two germline ends. The CDR3 DNA follows: TGTGCCAGCAGCGTCTCCCCTGATCAGCCCCAGCATTTT. Translation: CASSVSPDQPQHF.

The chain couples TRBV7-2 to TRBJ2-3, with a tentative D call TRBD2 (6 bases). The ends were cut back, 0 bases at V and 6 bases at J, with 16 bases in the middle. Germline loops: CDR1 SGHTA, CDR2 FQGNSA. The CDR3 runs 16 residues. CDR3 sequence: CASSLAVPRELDTQYF. For the CDR3, the DNA is TGTGCCAGCAGCTTAGCGGTCCCTCGGGAGTTGGATACGCAGTATTTT.

The rearrangement uses TRBV2 and TRBJ1-1; no reliable D call. The CDR3 contains 13 residues. Germline CDR1 SNHLY, CDR2 FYNNEI. V dropped 8 bases and J dropped 0 bases, with 10 bases sitting between them. The CDR3 DNA is TGTGCCAGCTCCGGACTGATGAACACTGAAGCTTTCTTT. Residues: CASSGLMNTEAFF.

V and J are TRBV6-5 and TRBJ2-4, with TRBD1 matching 7 bases. Unmatched junction bases numbered 7, after V lost 6 bases and J lost 2 bases. The CDR3 length is 15 residues. From germline, CDR1 is MNHEY and CDR2 SVGAGI. CDR3 loop: CASRPTQGTKNIQYF. The CDR3 region has the DNA TGTGCCAGCAGACCAACACAGGGGACCAAAAACATTCAGTACTTC.

This rearrangement joins TRBV5-1 to TRBJ1-4, with 7 nucleotides matching TRBD1. In germline, CDR1 is SGHRS, CDR2 YFSETQ. The CDR3 totals 15 residues. V shed 3 bases, J shed 5 bases, and the junction held 7 bases outside the gene matches. CDR3 DNA: TGCGCCAGCAGCTCCACAGGGGTTGAGAATGAAAAACTGTTTTTT. Amino acid sequence: CASSSTGVENEKLFF.

This clone was counted between two and nine times. J is TRBJ2-5 and V is TRBV7-2, with D possibly matching TRBD2 (5 bases). The V end was cut by 5 bases, the J end by 1 base, with 17 bases between. Germline assignment: CDR1 SGHTA and CDR2 FQGNSA. The CDR3 runs to 16 residues. The CDR3 loop reads CASSPAWERPQETQYF. The CDR3 DNA reads as TGTGCCAGCAGCCCCGCATGGGAGCGGCCCCAAGAGACCCAGTACTTC.

The CDR3 DNA sequence: TGTGCCAGCAGTGAACGGGGGGATACCCTCAACACTGAAGCTTTCTTT. Its protein is CASSERGDTLNTEAFF. The V gene is TRBV6-1, the J gene TRBJ1-1, with D perhaps TRBD1 (5 bases). Germline CDR1 and CDR2: MNHNS and SASEGT. The V and J ends lost 2 bases and 2 bases respectively, with 15 bases between them. The length of the CDR3 is 16 residues.

The V call is TRBV2, the J call TRBJ2-5; D unclear. Germline values: CDR1 SNHLY, CDR2 FYNNEI. The CDR3 totals 13 residues. V was cut by 7 bases and J by 0 bases, with 9 bases left in between. CDR3 coding DNA: TGTGCCAGCAATTCAGGCCACCAAGAGACCCAGTACTTC. This sequence encodes CASNSGHQETQYF.

This clone was detected once. The gene calls are TRBV10-3 and TRBJ2-7, with TRBD2 as a possible D gene (7 bases). Trimming pared 6 bases from V and 3 bases from J, leaving 18 bases between. This CDR3 region has 15 residues. Germline loops: CDR1 ENHRY, CDR2 SYGVKD. The CDR3 DNA follows: TGTGCCATCAGGGCTAGTCGGGGGGCCGACTACGAGCAGTACTTC. This gives the protein CAIRASRGADYEQYF.

The J gene is TRBJ1-2, the V gene TRBV10-3; 8 bases line up with TRBD1. CDR3 length equals 13 residues. The ends lost 9 bases at V and 5 bases at J; junction bases unmatched: 8. The germline V gene has CDR1 ENHRY and CDR2 SYGVKD. This CDR3 reads CAITTGEGYGYTF. DNA of the CDR3: TGTGCCATAACGACAGGGGAAGGGTATGGCTACACCTTC.

V gene TRBV5-6 combines with J gene TRBJ1-1; D unclear. Germline lookup yields CDR1 SGHDT and CDR2 YYEEEE. V shed 0 bases and J shed 1 base, with 7 bases lying between them. The CDR3 totals 14 residues. CDR3 loop: CASSLVSKNTEAFF. CDR3 DNA: TGTGCCAGCAGCTTGGTGTCGAAGAACACTGAAGCTTTCTTT.

Only one count was recorded for this clone. The chain couples TRBV27 to TRBJ2-2; 9 bases align to TRBD1. Germline CDR1 is MNHEY and CDR2 is SMNVEV (reference sequence). V trimming: 6 bases; J trimming: 1 base; junction bases outside the gene matches: 3. The CDR3 covers 15 residues. The CDR3 nucleotides read TGTGCCAGCAGCCTGGGACAGGGGAACACCGGGGAGCTGTTTTTT. Its protein is CASSLGQGNTGELFF.

The rearrangement joins TRBV7-9 to TRBJ1-2; D might be TRBD1 (5 bases). Trimming stripped 1 base from V and 4 bases from J, with 10 bases between. The V gene's germline CDR1 is SEHNR and CDR2 FQNEAQ (reference sequence). The CDR3 length is 14 residues. CDR3 amino acids: CASSLVGAPYGYTF. CDR3 in DNA: TGTGCCAGCAGCTTAGTTGGGGCTCCCTATGGCTACACCTTC.

The V call is TRBV5-6, the J call TRBJ1-4; D call uncertain. Germline values: CDR1 SGHDT, CDR2 YYEEEE. The CDR3 loop spans 14 amino acids. Trimming took 2 bases from V and 8 from J, leaving 13 bases between them. The DNA for the CDR3 is TGTGCCAGCAGCTTAGGAGGGATGAGCGAAAAACTGTTTTTT. Amino acids: CASSLGGMSEKLFF.

The chain joins TRBV29-1 to TRBJ2-3; 7 bases are shared with TRBD2. The CDR3 is made up of 13 amino acids. The trim removed 3 bases at V and 6 bases at J, leaving 6 bases unmatched. Germline values: CDR1 SQVTM, CDR2 ANQGSEA. The CDR3 coding sequence is TGCAGCGTTGAGTTCGGGGGAGGGGATACGCAGTATTTT. Protein: CSVEFGGGDTQYF.

The chain carries TRBV15 and TRBJ2-1; 9 bases line up with TRBD2. CDR3 length equals 20 residues. In germline, CDR1 is LNHNV, CDR2 YYDKDF (reference sequence). V gave up 0 bases and J gave up 0 bases; unmatched junction bases: 12. The CDR3 loop reads CATSRESGGISLNSYNEQFF. Here the CDR3 DNA reads TGTGCCACCAGCAGAGAGAGCGGGGGGATTAGCTTGAACTCCTACAATGAGCAGTTCTTC. The variable domain in full, with the rest retrieved from reference TRBV15 and TRBJ2-1, is DAMVIQNPRYQVTQFGKPVTLSCSQTLNHNVMYWYQQKSSQAPKLLFHYYDKDFNNEADTPDNFQSRRPNTSFCFLDIRSPGLGDTAMYLCATSRESGGISLNSYNEQFFGPGTRLTVL.

CDR3 region: CSVEGKTARGFAETQYF. CDR3 coding DNA: TGCAGCGTTGAAGGGAAGACAGCCCGAGGGTTCGCAGAGACCCAGTACTTC. The V gene is TRBV29-1, the J gene TRBJ2-5, with D possibly called TRBD1 or TRBD2 (5 bases each). The CDR3 totals 17 residues. Per germline, CDR1 SQVTM and CDR2 ANQGSEA. V gave up 1 base and J gave up 4 bases, with 22 bases separating them.

V is TRBV5-6 and J is TRBJ1-6, with unresolved D. With 4 bases removed from V and 0 bases from J, the gap between germline ends came to 5 bases. CDR1 is SGHDT, CDR2 YYEEEE, per germline. This CDR3 has 14 residues. The DNA for the CDR3 is TGTGCCAGCAGCGGGAGCTCCTATAATTCACCCCTCCACTTT. Amino acid sequence: CASSGSSYNSPLHF.

Only a few counts were recorded for this clone. This chain's CDR3 is CSVEEVGAFF. The CDR3 bases are TGCAGCGTTGAAGAAGTGGGAGCTTTCTTT. This sequence joins TRBV29-1 and TRBJ1-1; no reliable D call. This CDR3 spans 10 amino acids. V lost 0 bases to trimming and J lost 10 bases, with 6 bases between them. Germline V gives CDR1 SQVTM, CDR2 ANQGSEA.

This clone was seen only a few times. The gene calls are TRBV9 and TRBJ1-1; D unclear. The CDR3 loop spans 13 amino acids. Deletions cut 0 bases from V and 7 bases from J, with 10 bases between. CDR1 and CDR2 (germline): SGDLS, YYNGEE. The CDR3 is CASSVVLWGEAFF. DNA of the CDR3: TGTGCCAGCAGCGTAGTATTATGGGGTGAAGCTTTCTTT.

This clone was observed a single time. The V and J genes are TRBV15 and TRBJ1-6; D may be TRBD1 (6 bases). This CDR3 is 16 amino acids long. CDR1 is LNHNV, CDR2 YYDKDF, per germline (reference sequence). V gave up 0 bases and J gave up 8 bases, with 14 bases separating them. The CDR3 DNA follows: TGTGCCACCAGCAGAGATGGAGGGGGACGGTATTCACCCCTCCACTTT. Its translation is CATSRDGGGRYSPLHF.

The chain carries TRBV30 and TRBJ1-4, with 7 positions matching TRBD1. V shed 3 bases and J 6 bases; nucleotides not matched to a gene: 10. The CDR3 contains 15 residues. CDR1 is GTSNPN, CDR2 SVGIG, per germline (reference sequence). CDR3 bases: TGTGCCTGGAGACGGGGCGACAGGGTGGATGAAAAACTGTTTTTT. This codes for CAWRRGDRVDEKLFF.